These 11 T cell receptor beta chains came from one sample sequenced in a study of kidney transplant recipient with SARS-CoV-2 infection. Via MiXCR, TCRdb re-called the reads, giving one row per CDR3 protein. Seen here are under 300,000 distinct CDR3 sequences, around 30% observed once, and the top ten hold under 7.5%. This specimen consisted of a blood sample, obtained at baseline and between days 110 and 120 from a kidney transplant recipient. The receptors originated from a young adult male patient who had COVID-19 and was a kidney transplant recipient. Some T cells may have come from the graft donor.

Details on this clonotype: This clone may be a read error of a much larger clone one base away. V usage is TRBV6-1 and J usage is TRBJ1-2; D gene uncertain. CDR1 is MNHNS and CDR2 is SASEGT in the germline V gene. V lost 5 bases and J lost 4, with 23 bases in between. The CDR3 totals 17 residues. CDR3 coding DNA: TGTGCCAGCAGTCTTTCCGTCTCTATACGAAAGACCTATGGCTACACCTTC. It encodes CASSLSVSIRKTYGYTF.

A note on this clonotype: A much larger clone differs from this one at a single base, so this may be a read error. The conserved final phenylalanine or tryptophan is absent from the CDR3, which likely points to a read error. V and J are TRBV5-4 and TRBJ1-2; D possibly corresponds to TRBD1 (5 bases). Germline assignment: CDR1 SGHNT and CDR2 YYREEE (reference sequence). The germline V and J ends were trimmed by 3 bases and 2 bases, with 11 bases remaining between them. The CDR3 runs 14 residues. The chain's CDR3 is CASSSPGRNYGYTL. DNA for the CDR3: TGTGCCAGCAGCTCTCCGGGACGGAACTATGGCTACACCCTC.

Worth noting for this clonotype: A much larger clonotype is one base distant, so this may be a read error. The chain combines TRBV7-2 with TRBJ2-7, with D possibly matching TRBD2 (5 bases). V was trimmed by 6 bases and J by 3 bases, leaving 15 bases between them. Looked up from germline, CDR1 is SGHTA and CDR2 is FQGNSA. This CDR3 comprises 14 residues. Here the CDR3 reads CASSPSRRGYEQYF. CDR3 coding DNA: TGTGCCAGCAGTCCCTCACGACGGGGCTACGAGCAGTACTTC. The whole variable domain, remainder taken from reference TRBV7-2 and TRBJ2-7, is GAGVSQSPSNKVTEKGKDVELRCDPISGHTALYWYRQSLGQGLEFLIYFQGNSAPDKSGLPSDRFSAERTGGSVSTLTIQRTQQEDSAVYLCASSPSRRGYEQYFGPGTRLTVT.

This chain uses TRBV7-2 with TRBJ1-1, with 7 bases aligning to TRBD1. From germline, CDR1 is SGHTA and CDR2 FQGNSA. This CDR3 comprises 14 residues. V shed 3 bases, J shed 1 base, and the junction held 2 bases outside the gene matches. The DNA of the CDR3 is TGTGCCAGCAGCTTGGGACAGACGAACACTGAAGCTTTCTTT. This codes for CASSLGQTNTEAFF.

The chain employs TRBV5-6 and TRBJ1-2, with TRBD1 identical over 8 bases. V gave up 0 bases and J gave up 13 bases; unmatched junction bases: 8. Germline V lookup: CDR1 SGHDT, CDR2 YYEEEE. CDR3 length: 13 residues. CDR3 coding DNA: TGTGCCAGCAGCTTGGGGCAGGGGGCTGGTGGCACCTTC. Amino acids: CASSLGQGAGGTF.

The table lists this clonotype with many counts. The V call is TRBV20-1, the J call TRBJ2-7, with 7 bases matching TRBD1. The CDR3 runs 13 residues. The J segment lost 3 bases and the V segment lost 6 bases, leaving 8 bases of the junction unmatched. Germline V gives CDR1 DFQATT, CDR2 SNEGSKA (reference sequence). The CDR3, as DNA: TGCAGTGCCCGACCGGGACAGCTCTACGAGCAGTACTTC. It is translated as CSARPGQLYEQYF.

This clonotype was seen only a few times. The genes are TRBV5-4 and TRBJ2-3; D gene unclear. CDR3 length equals 15 residues. The germline V gene has CDR1 SGHNT and CDR2 YYREEE (reference sequence). Trimming took off 1 base at V and 0 bases at J, with 9 bases between the two ends. The CDR3 DNA is TGTGCCAGCAGCTTGCAGCGATCTAGCACAGATACGCAGTATTTT. Its translation is CASSLQRSSTDTQYF.

At least ten counts were recorded for this clonotype. The chain recombines TRBV6-1 with TRBJ1-2; D remains ambiguous. Germline CDR1 is MNHNS and CDR2 is SASEGT. The CDR3 sequence is 17 residues long. The ends were cut back, 2 bases at V and 4 bases at J, with 20 bases in the middle. CDR3 sequence (DNA): TGTGCCAGCAGTGAAAGGGCGGAATGTAGAAAGACCTATGGCTACACCTTC. It encodes CASSERAECRKTYGYTF.

This clonotype was seen repeatedly, ten times or more. J is TRBJ1-2 and V is TRBV3-1; no reliable D call. Germline values: CDR1 LGHDT, CDR2 YNNKEL (reference sequence). V dropped 5 bases and J dropped 4 bases, with 23 bases sitting between them. CDR3 length equals 17 residues. The CDR3 DNA follows: TGTGCCAGCAGCAAGTTACGCACCCTTCGAAAGACCTATGGCTACACCTTC. Residues: CASSKLRTLRKTYGYTF.

This clonotype was recorded at least ten times. The rearrangement joins TRBV27 to TRBJ1-4; 9 bases fit TRBD1. Germline V gene lookup returns CDR1 MNHEY and CDR2 SMNVEV (reference sequence). The CDR3 runs 15 residues. With V trimmed by 5 bases and J by 10 bases, 11 bases remained unmatched. CDR3 bases: TGTGCCAGCAGTAATCCCGGGACAGGGTACGGAAAACTGTTTTTT. This codes for CASSNPGTGYGKLFF.

This clonotype appeared many times. The J gene is TRBJ2-5, the V gene TRBV3-1; D remains unclear. The V gene lost 5 bases and the J gene lost 5 bases, with 24 bases spanning the gap. This CDR3 is 17 amino acids long. CDR1 and CDR2 (germline): LGHDT, YNNKEL (reference sequence). The CDR3 DNA is TGTGCCAGCAGCTTCAGTGCTCCCATTTCTTTCTCTGAGACCCAGTACTTC. It encodes CASSFSAPISFSETQYF.